The present T cell receptor beta chain was sequenced within a study of T cells expressing NK-cell markers. The CDR3 is made up of 16 amino acids. The germline CDR1 and CDR2 sequences are SGHRS and YFSETQ. TCRdb re-called the 5' RACE reads and gives one entry per CDR3 protein, without DNA. The table gives about 260,000 distinct CDR3 sequences; the top ten clones make up around 4.2% of it. The chain joins TRBV5-1 to TRBJ1-5; TCRdb lists TRBD1, though no DNA is available to test this call. Sequences were obtained from blood T cells: a sorted CD56 or NKG2C T cell subset, CD4+ or CD8+ T cells, or bulk PBMC T cells (not recorded which). The receptor comes from a woman between 18 and 70 years old in good health. The CDR3 reads CASSLDGGVGNQPQHF.